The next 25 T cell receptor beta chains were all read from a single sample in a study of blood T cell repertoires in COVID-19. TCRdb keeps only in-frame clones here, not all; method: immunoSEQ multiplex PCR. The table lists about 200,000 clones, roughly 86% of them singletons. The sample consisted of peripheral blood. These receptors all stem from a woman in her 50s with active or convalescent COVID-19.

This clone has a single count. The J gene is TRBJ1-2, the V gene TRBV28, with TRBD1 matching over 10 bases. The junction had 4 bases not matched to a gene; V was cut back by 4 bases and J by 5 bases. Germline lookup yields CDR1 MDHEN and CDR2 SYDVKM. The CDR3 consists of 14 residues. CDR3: CASSSGQGFYGYTF. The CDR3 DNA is TGTGCCAGCAGTTCGGGACAGGGGTTTTATGGCTACACCTTC.

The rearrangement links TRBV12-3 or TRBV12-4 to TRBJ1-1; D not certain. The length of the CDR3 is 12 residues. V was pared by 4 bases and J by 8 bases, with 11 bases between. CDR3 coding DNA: TGTGCCAGCAGTTACTACCCAGCCGAAGCTTTCTTT. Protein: CASSYYPAEAFF.

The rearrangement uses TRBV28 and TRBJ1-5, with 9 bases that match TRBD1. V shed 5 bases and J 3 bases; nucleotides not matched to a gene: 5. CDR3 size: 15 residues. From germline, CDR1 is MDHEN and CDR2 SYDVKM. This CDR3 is CASSPGTGYNQPQHF. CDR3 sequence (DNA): TGTGCCAGCAGTCCCGGGACAGGGTACAATCAGCCCCAGCATTTT.

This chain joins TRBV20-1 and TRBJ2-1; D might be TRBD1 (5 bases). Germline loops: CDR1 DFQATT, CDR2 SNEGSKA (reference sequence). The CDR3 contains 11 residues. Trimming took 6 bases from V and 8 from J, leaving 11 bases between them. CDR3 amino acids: CSAPGRDEQFF. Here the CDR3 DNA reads TGCAGTGCCCCTGGCAGGGATGAGCAGTTCTTC.

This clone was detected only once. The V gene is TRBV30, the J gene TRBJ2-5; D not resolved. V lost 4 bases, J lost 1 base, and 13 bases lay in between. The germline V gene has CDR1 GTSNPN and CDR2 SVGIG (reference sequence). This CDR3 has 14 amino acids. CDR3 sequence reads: CAWNLGSFQETQYF. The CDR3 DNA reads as TGTGCCTGGAACTTGGGCTCATTCCAAGAGACCCAGTACTTC.

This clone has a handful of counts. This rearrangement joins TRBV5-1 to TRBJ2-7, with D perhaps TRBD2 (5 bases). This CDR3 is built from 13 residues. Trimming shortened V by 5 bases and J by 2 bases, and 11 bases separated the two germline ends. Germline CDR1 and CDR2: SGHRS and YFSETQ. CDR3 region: CASSSTSAYEQYF. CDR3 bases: TGCGCCAGCAGTTCTACTAGTGCCTACGAGCAGTACTTC.

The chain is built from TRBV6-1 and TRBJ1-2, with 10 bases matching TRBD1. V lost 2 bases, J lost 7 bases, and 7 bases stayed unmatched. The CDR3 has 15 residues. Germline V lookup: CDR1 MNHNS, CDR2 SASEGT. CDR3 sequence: CASSEQGQGSGGYTF. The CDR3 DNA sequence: TGTGCCAGCAGTGAACAGGGACAGGGGAGCGGTGGCTACACCTTC.

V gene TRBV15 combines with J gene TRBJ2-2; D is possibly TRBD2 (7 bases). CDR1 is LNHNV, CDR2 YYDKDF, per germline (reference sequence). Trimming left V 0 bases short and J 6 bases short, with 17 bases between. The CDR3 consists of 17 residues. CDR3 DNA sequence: TGTGCCACCAGCAGAGATCGGTCAGGGGCGGGGGCCGGGGAGCTGTTTTTT. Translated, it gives CATSRDRSGAGAGELFF.

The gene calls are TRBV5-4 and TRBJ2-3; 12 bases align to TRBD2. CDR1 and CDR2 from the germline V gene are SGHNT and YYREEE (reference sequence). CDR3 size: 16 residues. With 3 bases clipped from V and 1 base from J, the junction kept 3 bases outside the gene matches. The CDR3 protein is CASSSGLAGRTDTQYF. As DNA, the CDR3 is TGTGCCAGCAGCTCGGGACTAGCGGGCCGCACAGATACGCAGTATTTT. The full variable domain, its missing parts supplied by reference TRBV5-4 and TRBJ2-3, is ETGVTQSPTHLIKTRGQQVTLRCSSQSGHNTVSWYQQALGQGPQFIFQYYREEENGRGNFPPRFSGLQFPNYSSELNVNALELDDSALYLCASSSGLAGRTDTQYFGPGTRLTVL.

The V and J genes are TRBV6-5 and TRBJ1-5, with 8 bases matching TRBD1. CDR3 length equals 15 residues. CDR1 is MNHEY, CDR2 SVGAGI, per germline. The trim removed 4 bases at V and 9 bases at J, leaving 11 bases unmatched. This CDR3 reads CASSSSGTGITPQHF. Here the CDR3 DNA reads TGTGCCAGCAGTTCGTCCGGGACAGGCATCACGCCCCAGCATTTT.

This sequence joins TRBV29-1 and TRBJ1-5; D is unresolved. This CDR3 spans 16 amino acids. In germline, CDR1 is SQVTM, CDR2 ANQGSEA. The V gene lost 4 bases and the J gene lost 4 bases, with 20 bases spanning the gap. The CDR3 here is CSVVEKVSPSNQPQHF. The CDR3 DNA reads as TGCAGCGTTGTTGAGAAAGTGTCCCCATCGAATCAGCCCCAGCATTTT.

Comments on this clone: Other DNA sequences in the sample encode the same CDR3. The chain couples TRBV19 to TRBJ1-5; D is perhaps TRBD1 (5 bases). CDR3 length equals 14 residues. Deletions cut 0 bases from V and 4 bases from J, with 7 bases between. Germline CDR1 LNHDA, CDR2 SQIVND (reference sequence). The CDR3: CASSIDRGNQPQHF. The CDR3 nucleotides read TGTGCCAGTAGTATAGATCGGGGGAATCAGCCCCAGCATTTT.

CDR3 sequence: CASSHLPTGTEKLFF. The CDR3 DNA reads TGTGCCAGCAGTCATCTACCGACAGGGACTGAAAAACTGTTTTTT. The chain joins TRBV6-5 to TRBJ1-4; 7 nucleotides align to TRBD1. J was trimmed by 7 bases and V by 5 bases; bases with no gene match: 10. This CDR3 is built from 15 residues. The V gene's germline CDR1 is MNHEY and CDR2 SVGAGI.

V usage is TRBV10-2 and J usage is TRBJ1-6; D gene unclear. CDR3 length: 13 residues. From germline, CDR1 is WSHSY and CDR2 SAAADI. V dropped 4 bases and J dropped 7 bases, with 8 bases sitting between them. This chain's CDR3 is CASSATGNSPLHF. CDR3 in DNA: TGCGCCAGCAGTGCTACGGGGAATTCACCCCTCCACTTT.

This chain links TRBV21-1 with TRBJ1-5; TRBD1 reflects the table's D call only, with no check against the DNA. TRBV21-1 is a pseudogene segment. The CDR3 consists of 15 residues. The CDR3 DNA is TGTGCCAGCAGCAGGGACAGGGATAGCAATCAGCCCCAGCATTTT. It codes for CASSRDRDSNQPQHF.

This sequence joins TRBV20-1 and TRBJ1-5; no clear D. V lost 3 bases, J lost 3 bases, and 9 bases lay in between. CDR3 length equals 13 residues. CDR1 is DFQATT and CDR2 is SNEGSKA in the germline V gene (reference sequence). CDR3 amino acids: CSASKALNQPQHF. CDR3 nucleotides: TGCAGTGCTAGTAAAGCCCTCAATCAGCCCCAGCATTTT.

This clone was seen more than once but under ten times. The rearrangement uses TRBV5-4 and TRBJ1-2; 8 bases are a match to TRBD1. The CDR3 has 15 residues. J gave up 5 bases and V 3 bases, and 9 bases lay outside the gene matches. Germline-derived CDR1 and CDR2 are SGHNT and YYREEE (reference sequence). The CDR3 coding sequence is TGTGCCAGCAGCTCCTCAGGGGGCTATGCGTATGGCTACACCTTC. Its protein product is CASSSSGGYAYGYTF.

CDR3 protein: CASSLVSTSGGETQYF. The CDR3 bases are TGTGCCAGCAGCTTAGTATCGACTAGCGGGGGTGAGACCCAGTACTTC. The rearrangement links TRBV7-9 to TRBJ2-5; 12 bases are a match to TRBD2. The germline V gene encodes CDR1 SEHNR and CDR2 FQNEAQ (reference sequence). There are 16 residues in the CDR3. After removal of 1 base from V and 5 bases from J, the junction contained 5 bases not matched to a gene.

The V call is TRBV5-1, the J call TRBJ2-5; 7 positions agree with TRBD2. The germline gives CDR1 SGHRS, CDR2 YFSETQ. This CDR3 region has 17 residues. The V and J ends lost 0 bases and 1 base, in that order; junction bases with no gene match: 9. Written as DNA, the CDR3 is TGCGCCAGCAGCTTGGCTGTTAGCGGGTCGGCCCAAGAGACCCAGTACTTC. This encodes CASSLAVSGSAQETQYF.

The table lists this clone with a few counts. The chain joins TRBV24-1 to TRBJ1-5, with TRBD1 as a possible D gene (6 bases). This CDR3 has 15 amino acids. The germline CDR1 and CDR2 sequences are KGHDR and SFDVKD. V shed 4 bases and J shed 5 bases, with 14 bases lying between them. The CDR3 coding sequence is TGTGCCACCAGTGACCAGGACAGACCGGATCAGCCCCAGCATTTT. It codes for CATSDQDRPDQPQHF.

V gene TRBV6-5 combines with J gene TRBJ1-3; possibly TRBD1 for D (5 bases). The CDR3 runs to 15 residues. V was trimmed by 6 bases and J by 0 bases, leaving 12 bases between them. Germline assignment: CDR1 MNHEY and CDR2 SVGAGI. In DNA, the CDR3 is TGTGCCAGCAGGTTACAGGCAAGCTCTGGAAACACCATATATTTT. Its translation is CASRLQASSGNTIYF.

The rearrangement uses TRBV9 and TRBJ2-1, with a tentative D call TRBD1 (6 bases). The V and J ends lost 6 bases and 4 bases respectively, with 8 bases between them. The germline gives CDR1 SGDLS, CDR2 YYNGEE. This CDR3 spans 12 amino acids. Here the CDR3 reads CASTGQYNEQFF. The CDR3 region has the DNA TGTGCCAGCACTGGACAGTACAATGAGCAGTTCTTC. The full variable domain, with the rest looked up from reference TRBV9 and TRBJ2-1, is DSGVTQTPKHLITATGQRVTLRCSPRSGDLSVYWYQQSLDQGLQFLIQYYNGEERAKGNILERFSAQQFPDLHSELNLSSLELGDSALYFCASTGQYNEQFFGPGTRLTVL.

The CDR3 DNA is TGTGCTAGTGGTCCACGACAGGGGGCCTACGAGCAGTACTTC. Its translation: CASGPRQGAYEQYF. J is TRBJ2-7 and V is TRBV12-5; 9 nucleotides align to TRBD1. The CDR3 runs 14 residues. Trimming at V came to 5 bases and at J to 2 bases, leaving 4 bases not matched to a gene. CDR1 LGHNT and CDR2 FRNRAP come from the germline V gene.

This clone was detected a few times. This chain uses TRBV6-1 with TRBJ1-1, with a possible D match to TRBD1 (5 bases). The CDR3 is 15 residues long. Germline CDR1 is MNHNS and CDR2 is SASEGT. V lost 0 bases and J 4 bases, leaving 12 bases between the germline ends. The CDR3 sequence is CASSEAPGWGTEAFF. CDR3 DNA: TGTGCCAGCAGTGAAGCGCCAGGGTGGGGCACTGAAGCTTTCTTT.

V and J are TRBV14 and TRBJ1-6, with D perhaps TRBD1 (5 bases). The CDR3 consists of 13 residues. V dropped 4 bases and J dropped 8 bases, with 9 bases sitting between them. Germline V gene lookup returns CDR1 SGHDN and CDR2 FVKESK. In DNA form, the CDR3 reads TGTGCCAGCAGCCTCCAGGGATATTCACCCCTCCACTTT. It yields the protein CASSLQGYSPLHF.